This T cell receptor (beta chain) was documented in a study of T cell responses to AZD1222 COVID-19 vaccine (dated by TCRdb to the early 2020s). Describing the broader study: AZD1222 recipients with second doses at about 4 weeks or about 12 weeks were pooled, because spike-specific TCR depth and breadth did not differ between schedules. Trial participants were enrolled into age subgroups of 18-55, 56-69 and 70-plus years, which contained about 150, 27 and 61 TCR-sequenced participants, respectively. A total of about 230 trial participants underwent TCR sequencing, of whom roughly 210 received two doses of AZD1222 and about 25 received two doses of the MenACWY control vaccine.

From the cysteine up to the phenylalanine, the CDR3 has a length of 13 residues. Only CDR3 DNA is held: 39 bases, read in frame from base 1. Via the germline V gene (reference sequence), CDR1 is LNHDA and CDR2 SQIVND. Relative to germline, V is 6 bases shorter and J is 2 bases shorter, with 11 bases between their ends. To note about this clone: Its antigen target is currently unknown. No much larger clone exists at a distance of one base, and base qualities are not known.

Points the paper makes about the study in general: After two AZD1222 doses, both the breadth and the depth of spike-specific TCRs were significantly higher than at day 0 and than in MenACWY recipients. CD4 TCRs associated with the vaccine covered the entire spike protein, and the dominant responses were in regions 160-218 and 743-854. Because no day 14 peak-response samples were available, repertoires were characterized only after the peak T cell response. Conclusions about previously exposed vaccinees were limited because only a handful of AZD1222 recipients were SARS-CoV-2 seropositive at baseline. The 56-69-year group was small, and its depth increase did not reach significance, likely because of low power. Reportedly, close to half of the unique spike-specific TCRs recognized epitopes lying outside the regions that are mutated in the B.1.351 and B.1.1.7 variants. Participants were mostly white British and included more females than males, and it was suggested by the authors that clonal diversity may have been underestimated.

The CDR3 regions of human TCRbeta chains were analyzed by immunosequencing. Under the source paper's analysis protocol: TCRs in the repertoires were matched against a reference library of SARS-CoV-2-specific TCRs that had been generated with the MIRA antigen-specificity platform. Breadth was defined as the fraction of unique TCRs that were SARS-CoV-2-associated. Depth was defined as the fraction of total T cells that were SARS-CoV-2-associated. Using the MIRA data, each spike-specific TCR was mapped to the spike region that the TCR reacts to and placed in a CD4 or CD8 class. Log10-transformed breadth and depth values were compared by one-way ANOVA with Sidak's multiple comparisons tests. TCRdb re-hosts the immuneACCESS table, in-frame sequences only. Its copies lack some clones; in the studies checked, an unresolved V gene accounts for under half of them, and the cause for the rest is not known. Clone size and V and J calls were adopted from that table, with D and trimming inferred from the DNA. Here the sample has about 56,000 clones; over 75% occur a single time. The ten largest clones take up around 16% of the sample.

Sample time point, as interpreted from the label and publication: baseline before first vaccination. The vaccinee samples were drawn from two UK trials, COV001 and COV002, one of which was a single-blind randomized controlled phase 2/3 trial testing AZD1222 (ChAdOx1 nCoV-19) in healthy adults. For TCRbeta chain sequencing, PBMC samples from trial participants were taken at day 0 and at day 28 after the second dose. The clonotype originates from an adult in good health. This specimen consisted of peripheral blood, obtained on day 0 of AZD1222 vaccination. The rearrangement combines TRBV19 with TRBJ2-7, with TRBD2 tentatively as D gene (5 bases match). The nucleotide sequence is TGTGCCAGTAGCCCCGGGGTTGCCTACGAGCAGTACTTC. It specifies CASSPGVAYEQYF.